This TCR beta chain was sequenced in a study of human versus mouse CDR3 diversity and MHC coevolution. Study-level points and caveats: Some 1.5 million TCR beta clonotypes were estimated for humans, the largest repertoire. Human CDR3s averaged more deletions and insertions than mouse CDR3s.

Comments on this clone: Its target is not known.

Naive CD4 T cells were sorted as CD45RO-negative, CD62L-positive. The table came from immunoSEQ multiplex PCR; TCRdb's copy has only in-frame clones and leaves some out. The sample contains just under 60,000 clones, roughly 94% of which appear only once. The CDR3 length is 14 residues. Germline values: CDR1 SGHRS, CDR2 YFSETQ. The trim removed 3 bases at V and 3 bases at J, leaving 5 bases unmatched. The clonotype was recovered from a person aged 55 to 70 in good health. Sequenced: naive CD4+ T cells from blood. Subset reported: CD45RO-negative CD62L-positive naive CD4 T cells. The V call is TRBV5-1, the J call TRBJ2-5; 7 bases fit TRBD1. The CDR3 loop is CASSSVGGKETQYF. The CDR3 DNA reads as TGCGCCAGCAGCTCGGTAGGGGGCAAAGAGACCCAGTACTTC.